Listed here are 16 T cell receptor beta chains from one sample, sequenced in a study of cytomegalovirus exposure and HLA in healthy donors. Primers for the PCR totalled 60 Vbeta and 13 Jbeta. The repertoire was sequenced with immunoSEQ multiplex PCR; TCRdb's copy has only in-frame clones and lacks some. The top ten clones hold 8% of a sample with under 300,000 clones, over 70% of them seen once. Material for sequencing was PBMCs. Source of these receptors: an older woman in good health and CMV-seropositive.

The table lists this clone with a few counts. J is TRBJ2-7 and V is TRBV18, with TRBD1 matching 11 bases. CDR3 size: 16 residues. Germline-derived CDR1 and CDR2 are KGHSH and LQKENI. J was trimmed by 2 bases and V by 3 bases; bases with no gene match: 6. The DNA of the CDR3 is TGTGCCAGCTCACCTCTCGGACAGGGGGCAACCTACGAGCAGTACTTC. The encoded protein is CASSPLGQGATYEQYF.

The V gene is TRBV19, the J gene TRBJ1-1; 8 nucleotides line up with TRBD1. Unmatched junction bases numbered 9, after V lost 4 bases and J lost 5 bases. Germline CDR1 and CDR2: LNHDA and SQIVND (reference sequence). This CDR3 contains 15 residues. The chain's CDR3 is CASSRVAGGSTEAFF. Written as DNA, the CDR3 is TGTGCCAGTAGTAGGGTGGCAGGGGGCTCGACTGAAGCTTTCTTT.

V and J are TRBV28 and TRBJ1-4; 9 nucleotides agree with TRBD1. In germline, CDR1 is MDHEN, CDR2 SYDVKM. V dropped 3 bases and J dropped 7; count of bases not matched to a gene: 15. There are 18 residues in the CDR3. In nucleotides, the CDR3 is TGTGCCAGCAGTTTTACAGGGGGCGACATCGTTTTTACTGAAAAACTGTTTTTT. Translation gives CASSFTGGDIVFTEKLFF.

The chain uses TRBV19 and TRBJ1-2; 11 nucleotides align to TRBD1. V was pared by 0 bases and J by 0 bases, with 9 bases of the junction left unmatched. Germline assignment: CDR1 LNHDA and CDR2 SQIVND (reference sequence). The CDR3 contains 19 residues. The CDR3 DNA sequence: TGTGCCAGTAGTATAGAAGACGGACAGGGGGCGGACCCTAACTATGGCTACACCTTC. Amino acids: CASSIEDGQGADPNYGYTF.

This chain joins TRBV27 and TRBJ2-1; TRBD1 might be the D (5 bases). CDR1 MNHEY and CDR2 SMNVEV come from the germline V gene (reference sequence). Trimming removed 2 bases from V and 4 bases from J, with 12 bases in between. The CDR3 sequence is 15 residues long. In DNA form, the CDR3 reads TGTGCCAGCAGTTTAGGGGCACCTAGGTACAATGAGCAGTTCTTC. Translated, it gives CASSLGAPRYNEQFF.

This rearrangement joins TRBV15 to TRBJ1-4; D gene unclear. Germline V CDR1 and CDR2: LNHNV, YYDKDF (reference sequence). This CDR3 has 16 amino acids. Trimming took 0 bases from V and 5 from J, leaving 13 bases between them. In DNA, the CDR3 is TGTGCCACCAGCAGAGATAGAGGCGGACTAAATGAAAAACTGTTTTTT. This codes for CATSRDRGGLNEKLFF.

CDR3 sequence reads: CASSLVVEAETQYF. CDR3 sequence (DNA): TGTGCCAGCAGCTTAGTGGTAGAGGCCGAGACCCAGTACTTC. The chain couples TRBV7-6 to TRBJ2-5; D is unclear. The CDR3 length is 14 residues. Germline assignment: CDR1 SGHVS and CDR2 FNYEAQ. V was shortened by 1 base and J by 5 bases, with 11 bases between the two germline ends. The complete variable domain, with remaining parts taken from reference TRBV7-6 and TRBJ2-5, reads GAGVSQSPRYKVTKRGQDVALRCDPISGHVSLYWYRQALGQGPEFLTYFNYEAQQDKSGLPNDRFSAERPEGSISTLTIQRTEQRDSAMYRCASSLVVEAETQYFGPGTRLLVL.

The chain combines TRBV5-5 with TRBJ1-1, with D tentatively TRBD1 (6 bases). Germline-derived CDR1 and CDR2 are SGHKS and YYEKEE (reference sequence). CDR3 length equals 13 residues. V was pared by 2 bases and J by 6 bases, with 11 bases between. The CDR3 here is CASSLLGAAEAFF. The CDR3, as DNA: TGTGCCAGCAGCTTACTGGGGGCGGCTGAAGCTTTCTTT.

This chain links TRBV11-3 with TRBJ2-2; TRBD2 matches at 7 bases. Germline V gene lookup returns CDR1 SGHNT and CDR2 YENEEA. The CDR3 contains 14 residues. The V gene end was trimmed by 3 bases and the J gene end by 5 bases; junction bases not matched to a gene: 3. CDR3 DNA sequence: TGTGCCAGCAGCTTCAGCGGGACGACCGGGGAGCTGTTTTTT. Its translation is CASSFSGTTGELFF.

V is TRBV5-5 and J is TRBJ2-7; 9 nucleotides agree with TRBD2. Germline V lookup: CDR1 SGHKS, CDR2 YYEKEE (reference sequence). The J segment lost 2 bases and the V segment lost 2 bases, leaving 2 bases of the junction unmatched. The CDR3 has 14 amino acids. CDR3 sequence (DNA): TGTGCCAGCAGCTTAGCGGGAGGTGCCTACGAGCAGTACTTC. It is translated as CASSLAGGAYEQYF. Full variable domain (remainder filled in from reference TRBV5-5 and TRBJ2-7): DAGVTQSPTHLIKTRGQQVTLRCSPISGHKSVSWYQQVLGQGPQFIFQYYEKEERGRGNFPDRFSARQFPNYSSELNVNALLLGDSALYLCASSLAGGAYEQYFGPGTRLTVT.

J is TRBJ2-3 and V is TRBV7-9, with 8 bases that match TRBD1. Germline CDR1 reads SEHNR; CDR2 reads FQNEAQ (reference sequence). The J segment lost 0 bases and the V segment lost 3 bases, leaving 8 bases of the junction unmatched. CDR3 size: 17 residues. CDR3 in DNA: TGTGCCAGCAGCTTTGTCGAACAGGGGGGAAGCACAGATACGCAGTATTTT. Translated, it gives CASSFVEQGGSTDTQYF.

The rearrangement uses TRBV30 and TRBJ1-1; TRBD1 aligns across 8 bases. CDR1 is GTSNPN, CDR2 SVGIG, per germline (reference sequence). The CDR3 is made up of 13 amino acids. With 5 bases clipped from V and 7 bases from J, the junction kept 9 bases outside the gene matches. Written as DNA, the CDR3 is TGTGCCTGGGGGACAGGAACCACAATTGAAGCTTTCTTT. Residues: CAWGTGTTIEAFF.

In this sample, this clone turned up a few times. The rearrangement joins TRBV18 to TRBJ2-1; 7 nucleotides agree with TRBD2. The CDR3 totals 16 residues. V shed 3 bases, J shed 0 bases, and the junction held 5 bases outside the gene matches. From germline, CDR1 is KGHSH and CDR2 LQKENI. For the CDR3, the DNA is TGTGCCAGCTCACCCCTGCTAGCGGTCTCCTACAATGAGCAGTTCTTC. It is translated as CASSPLLAVSYNEQFF.

The chain couples TRBV18 to TRBJ1-2; 12 nucleotides align to TRBD1. The CDR3 is 15 amino acids. Germline assignment: CDR1 KGHSH and CDR2 LQKENI. V gave up 3 bases and J gave up 8 bases; unmatched junction bases: 7. Written as DNA, the CDR3 is TGTGCCAGCTCACCGGGGACAGGGGGCCTCCTAGGCTACACCTTC. Protein sequence: CASSPGTGGLLGYTF.

The chain has TRBV5-1 and TRBJ2-3; a possible D gene is TRBD2 (6 bases). The V gene's germline CDR1 is SGHRS and CDR2 YFSETQ. The CDR3 is 14 residues long. V dropped 3 bases and J dropped 5 bases, with 13 bases sitting between them. DNA of the CDR3: TGCGCCAGCAGCTCTATACTAGCTGGAGATACGCAGTATTTT. Translation: CASSSILAGDTQYF. Filled out from reference TRBV5-1 and TRBJ2-3, the complete variable domain reads KAGVTQTPRYLIKTRGQQVTLSCSPISGHRSVSWYQQTPGQGLQFLFEYFSETQRNKGNFPGRFSGRQFSNSRSEMNVSTLELGDSALYLCASSSILAGDTQYFGPGTRLTVL.

The rearrangement uses TRBV7-9 and TRBJ2-4; 10 nucleotides line up with TRBD1. The V segment lost 5 bases and the J segment 5 bases; nucleotides outside the gene matches: 12. This CDR3 is built from 17 residues. Germline CDR1 reads SEHNR; CDR2 reads FQNEAQ (reference sequence). CDR3 residues: CASSPPLGQGFQNIQYF. CDR3 DNA sequence: TGTGCCAGCAGCCCCCCTTTGGGACAGGGGTTCCAAAACATTCAGTACTTC.